This passage covers 26 T cell receptor beta chains from one sample sequenced in a study of blood T cell repertoires in COVID-19. Produced via immunoSEQ multiplex PCR; TCRdb's table is partial and in-frame only. Of 300,000 to 350,000 clones detected, about 87% appear once; the ten largest clones hold 5% to 6%. The source material was PBMCs or T cells enriched from blood (not recorded which). The receptors stem from a man aged 25-40 years who had recovered from COVID-19.

The genes are TRBV3-1 (or the pseudogene TRBV3-2) and TRBJ2-1, with 7 bases aligning to TRBD1. With 4 bases clipped from V and 1 base from J, the junction kept 10 bases outside the gene matches. The CDR3 spans 17 residues. Germline CDR1 is LGHDT and CDR2 is YNNKEL (reference sequence). The CDR3 DNA follows: TGTGCCAGCAGCCGGGTCAGGGGGTCTGGATCCTACAATGAGCAGTTCTTC. It translates to CASSRVRGSGSYNEQFF.

This rearrangement joins TRBV10-2 to TRBJ2-1; TRBD2 aligns across 11 bases. CDR3 length equals 15 residues. Germline loops: CDR1 WSHSY, CDR2 SAAADI. V was pared by 6 bases and J by 4 bases, with 5 bases of the junction left unmatched. CDR3 coding DNA: TGCGCCAGCAGCGTTAGCGGGGGGGCTTACAATGAGCAGTTCTTC. Encoded protein: CASSVSGGAYNEQFF.

This chain links TRBV4-1 with TRBJ1-1, with 10 bases lining up with TRBD1. Germline CDR1 MGHRA, CDR2 YSYEKL. CDR3 length: 16 residues. J lost 4 bases, V lost 1 base, and 6 bases had no gene match. CDR3 nucleotide sequence: TGCGCCAGCAGCCAAGGTCCCGGGACAGGGGTCACTGAAGCTTTCTTT. Amino acids: CASSQGPGTGVTEAFF.

The chain links TRBV18 to TRBJ2-7; TRBD2 matches at 10 bases. This CDR3 is built from 17 residues. Germline CDR1 reads KGHSH; CDR2 reads LQKENI. Germline trimming cut 2 bases from V and 2 bases from J; bases unmatched to any gene: 9. The CDR3: CASSPELAGAIPYEQYF. In DNA form, the CDR3 reads TGTGCCAGCTCACCAGAGCTAGCGGGGGCCATCCCCTACGAGCAGTACTTC. The full variable domain, completed using reference TRBV18 and TRBJ2-7, is NAGVMQNPRHLVRRRGQEARLRCSPMKGHSHVYWYRQLPEEGLKFMVYLQKENIIDESGMPKERFSAEFPKEGPSILRIQQVVRGDSAAYFCASSPELAGAIPYEQYFGPGTRLTVT.

V gene TRBV19 combines with J gene TRBJ1-5; D is ambiguous. Germline lookup yields CDR1 LNHDA and CDR2 SQIVND (reference sequence). V gave up 3 bases and J gave up 0 bases, with 9 bases separating them. The CDR3 extends over 15 amino acids. DNA for the CDR3: TGTGCCAGTAGTATGAGGATTAATAGCAATCAGCCCCAGCATTTT. It yields the protein CASSMRINSNQPQHF. The full variable domain, in which reference TRBV19 and TRBJ1-5 provide the parts outside the CDR3, is DGGITQSPKYLFRKEGQNVTLSCEQNLNHDAMYWYRQDPGQGLRLIYYSQIVNDFQKGDIAEGYSVSREKKESFPLTVTSAQKNPTAFYLCASSMRINSNQPQHFGDGTRLSIL.

This chain uses TRBV28 with TRBJ1-5; no clear D gene. Germline CDR1 is MDHEN and CDR2 is SYDVKM. V lost 3 bases, J lost 3 bases, and 6 bases lay in between. This CDR3 has 13 residues. The CDR3 DNA follows: TGTGCCAGCAGTTTTTATATCAATCAGCCCCAGCATTTT. Protein: CASSFYINQPQHF. Drawing the rest from reference TRBV28 and TRBJ1-5, the complete variable domain is DVKVTQSSRYLVKRTGEKVFLECVQDMDHENMFWYRQDPGLGLRLIYFSYDVKMKEKGDIPEGYSVSREKKERFSLILESASTNQTSMYLCASSFYINQPQHFGDGTRLSIL.

The chain employs TRBV7-9 and TRBJ1-5; no clear D gene. This CDR3 comprises 13 residues. Germline CDR1 SEHNR, CDR2 FQNEAQ (reference sequence). Between the trimmed V and J ends, which lost 5 bases and 3 bases, there was a span of 8 bases. CDR3 protein: CASSVRDNQPQHF. CDR3 nucleotides: TGTGCCAGCAGCGTCCGGGACAATCAGCCCCAGCATTTT.

This chain uses TRBV5-4 with TRBJ1-1; D not resolved. V gave up 0 bases and J gave up 0 bases, with 12 bases separating them. The CDR3 loop spans 16 amino acids. The germline gives CDR1 SGHNT, CDR2 YYREEE (reference sequence). The CDR3 nucleotides read TGTGCCAGCAGCTTGGGGGTGACGGAGATGAACACTGAAGCTTTCTTT. It codes for CASSLGVTEMNTEAFF.

This chain connects TRBV19 to TRBJ1-1; 10 bases line up with TRBD1. This CDR3 has 14 residues. In germline, CDR1 is LNHDA, CDR2 SQIVND (reference sequence). V lost 6 bases to trimming and J lost 3 bases; unmatched junction nucleotides: 4. The CDR3 DNA reads TGTGCCAGTAGAAAGACAGGGGGCGACACTGAAGCTTTCTTT. Amino acid sequence: CASRKTGGDTEAFF.

This clone was found once. J is TRBJ2-5 and V is TRBV5-1; 7 bases fit TRBD1. The CDR3 contains 14 residues. V lost 0 bases and J lost 4; bases outside the gene matches: 3. Germline CDR1 and CDR2: SGHRS and YFSETQ. DNA of the CDR3: TGCGCCAGCAGCTTGGGACAGGGAGTAGAGACCCAGTACTTC. This codes for CASSLGQGVETQYF. Full variable domain (rest looked up from reference TRBV5-1 and TRBJ2-5): KAGVTQTPRYLIKTRGQQVTLSCSPISGHRSVSWYQQTPGQGLQFLFEYFSETQRNKGNFPGRFSGRQFSNSRSEMNVSTLELGDSALYLCASSLGQGVETQYFGPGTRLLVL.

This clone was seen many times. This CDR3 reads CASTRQGAYGYTF. The CDR3 bases are TGTGCCAGCACTAGACAGGGGGCCTATGGCTACACCTTC. The chain uses TRBV6-5 and TRBJ1-2; TRBD1 matches 10 bases. The germline gives CDR1 MNHEY, CDR2 SVGAGI. Trimming at V came to 7 bases and at J to 4 bases, leaving 3 bases not matched to a gene. This CDR3 region has 13 residues.

V and J are TRBV9 and TRBJ2-7; the D gene is possibly TRBD2 (6 bases). Trimming took 3 bases from V and 4 from J, leaving 17 bases between them. The length of the CDR3 is 15 residues. The germline V gene has CDR1 SGDLS and CDR2 YYNGEE. The CDR3 bases are TGTGCCAGCAGCGCTCAGGCTGGGGCGGGGTACGAGCAGTACTTC. This sequence encodes CASSAQAGAGYEQYF.

This chain connects TRBV5-1 to TRBJ1-3; D remains ambiguous. In germline, CDR1 is SGHRS, CDR2 YFSETQ. This CDR3 has 19 amino acids. The germline V and J ends were trimmed by 0 bases and 4 bases, with 23 bases remaining between them. CDR3 loop: CASSLGAESLAYSGNTIYF. CDR3 sequence (DNA): TGCGCCAGCAGCTTGGGGGCAGAGAGCCTAGCGTACTCCGGAAACACCATATATTTT.

This clone was found a few times. The rearrangement joins TRBV11-1 to TRBJ2-1; the match to TRBD1 covers 7 bases. The CDR3 loop spans 13 amino acids. Germline V gene sequence: CDR1 SGHAT, CDR2 FQDESV (reference sequence). J lost 6 bases, V lost 6 bases, and 5 bases had no gene match. As DNA, the CDR3 is TGTGCCAGCAGGCTGCAGGGGGTCAATGAGCAGTTCTTC. Translated, it gives CASRLQGVNEQFF.

The CDR3: CASSLGDRAGGYTF. CDR3 bases: TGTGCCAGCAGCTTAGGGGACAGGGCGGGCGGCTACACCTTC. The gene calls are TRBV7-2 and TRBJ1-2; 9 bases are shared with TRBD1. The CDR3 contains 14 residues. The V gene's germline CDR1 is SGHTA and CDR2 FQGNSA. The trim removed 1 base at V and 8 bases at J, leaving 5 bases unmatched.

The V and J genes are TRBV7-6 and TRBJ1-5; a possible D gene is TRBD1 (5 bases). From germline, CDR1 is SGHVS and CDR2 FNYEAQ. The CDR3 loop spans 14 amino acids. The V end lost 5 bases, the J end lost 7 bases, and 15 bases lay between the germline ends. Written as DNA, the CDR3 is TGTGCCAGCAGCCTCTCCGGGGGGGACCAGCCCCAGCATTTT. It specifies CASSLSGGDQPQHF.

The rearrangement joins TRBV7-3 to TRBJ2-5; the D gene is possibly TRBD1 (5 bases). Germline-derived CDR1 and CDR2 are SGHTA and FQGTGA. The CDR3 loop spans 12 amino acids. The V end was cut by 4 bases, the J end by 9 bases, with 12 bases between. The CDR3, as DNA: TGTGCCAGCAGCTCAATTTCAGGGCCCCAGTACTTC. Its translation is CASSSISGPQYF.

This clone was seen just once. The J gene is TRBJ2-1, the V gene TRBV5-1; 12 positions agree with TRBD2. CDR3 length: 15 residues. V lost 6 bases, J lost 7 bases, and 8 bases stayed unmatched. Germline V gene data show CDR1 as SGHRS and CDR2 as YFSETQ. The chain's CDR3 is CASTEALAGGNEQFF. In nucleotides, the CDR3 is TGCGCCAGCACCGAGGCGCTAGCGGGGGGGAATGAGCAGTTCTTC.

The chain carries TRBV7-2 and TRBJ2-7, with D maybe TRBD2 (5 bases). CDR3 size: 14 residues. The germline CDR1 and CDR2 sequences are SGHTA and FQGNSA. Trimming pared 1 base from V and 4 bases from J, leaving 11 bases between. The CDR3 region is CASSLGGSRYEQYF. CDR3 nucleotide sequence: TGTGCCAGCAGCTTAGGAGGGTCCCGGTACGAGCAGTACTTC. Full variable domain (missing parts from reference TRBV7-2 and TRBJ2-7): GAGVSQSPSNKVTEKGKDVELRCDPISGHTALYWYRQSLGQGLEFLIYFQGNSAPDKSGLPSDRFSAERTGGSVSTLTIQRTQQEDSAVYLCASSLGGSRYEQYFGPGTRLTVT.

V usage is TRBV27 and J usage is TRBJ1-6; 9 bases agree with TRBD1. The CDR3 runs to 17 residues. Germline trimming cut 5 bases from V and 6 bases from J; bases unmatched to any gene: 11. Germline V gene data show CDR1 as MNHEY and CDR2 as SMNVEV (reference sequence). The CDR3 region is CASSPGTGRKTNSPLHF. The CDR3 DNA is TGTGCCAGCAGTCCCGGGACAGGGAGGAAGACTAATTCACCCCTCCACTTT.

The rearrangement joins TRBV7-9 to TRBJ2-7, with D uncertain. Trimming removed 5 bases at V and 7 bases at J, with 9 bases between. Germline CDR1 is SEHNR and CDR2 is FQNEAQ (reference sequence). The CDR3 sequence is 11 residues long. This CDR3 is CASSPTWEQYF. CDR3 coding DNA: TGTGCCAGCAGCCCCACTTGGGAGCAGTACTTC.

This clone appeared a single time. This chain connects TRBV7-9 to TRBJ2-5; 7 positions agree with TRBD1. V gave up 5 bases and J gave up 3 bases; unmatched junction bases: 12. The CDR3 extends over 16 amino acids. CDR1 and CDR2 (germline): SEHNR, FQNEAQ (reference sequence). The CDR3 region has the DNA TGTGCCAGCAGCCACGGAAACAGGGGATCTAAAGAGACCCAGTACTTC. This sequence encodes CASSHGNRGSKETQYF.

The sample holds one count of this clone. The CDR3 region is CASSLPQAGASTDTQYF. The CDR3 DNA follows: TGTGCCAGCAGTTTACCCCAAGCGGGAGCTAGCACAGATACGCAGTATTTT. This rearrangement joins TRBV28 to TRBJ2-3, with 8 positions matching TRBD2. Germline lookup yields CDR1 MDHEN and CDR2 SYDVKM. Unmatched junction bases numbered 7, after V lost 2 bases and J lost 0 bases. This CDR3 spans 17 amino acids.

CDR3 sequence: CASSQTGRRTGELFF. CDR3 coding DNA: TGTGCCAGCAGCCAGACAGGGCGGCGGACCGGGGAGCTGTTTTTT. The chain recombines TRBV5-4 with TRBJ2-2; 7 bases line up with TRBD1. This CDR3 is built from 15 residues. Germline lookup yields CDR1 SGHNT and CDR2 YYREEE (reference sequence). The junction had 8 bases not matched to a gene; V was cut back by 4 bases and J by 5 bases.

This clone was recorded once. This sample also contains other DNA sequences that code for the same CDR3. The rearrangement links TRBV28 to TRBJ1-2; possibly TRBD1 for D (6 bases). From germline, CDR1 is MDHEN and CDR2 SYDVKM. The CDR3 is 12 amino acids. Trimming shortened V by 5 bases and J by 5 bases, and 9 bases separated the two germline ends. CDR3 DNA: TGTGCCAGCAGTCTAGGGGGTTATGGCTACACCTTC. Protein product: CASSLGGYGYTF.

This clone was picked up a small number of times. V usage is TRBV27 and J usage is TRBJ1-5, with D perhaps TRBD1 (5 bases). The CDR3 spans 12 residues. Germline values: CDR1 MNHEY, CDR2 SMNVEV (reference sequence). V shed 6 bases and J shed 4 bases, with 7 bases lying between them. The CDR3 loop reads CASRAGNQPQHF. DNA for the CDR3: TGTGCCAGCAGGGCAGGGAATCAGCCCCAGCATTTT.